This T cell receptor beta chain stems from a study of cytomegalovirus exposure and HLA in healthy donors. The length of the CDR3 is 14 residues. With 4 bases clipped from V and 1 base from J, the junction kept 3 bases outside the gene matches. Germline V gene lookup returns CDR1 SGHDT and CDR2 YYEEEE. Donors came from a validation cohort of over a hundred subjects, distinct from the first 666-subject cohort. Study-wide results and caveats: Both high specificity and high sensitivity reportedly marked the classifier's diagnosis of cytomegalovirus status. Investigators reported approximately 150 TCR beta chains as tied to cytomegalovirus.

Of note for this clone: Its antigen is currently unknown.

The repertoire was sequenced with immunoSEQ multiplex PCR; TCRdb's copy has only in-frame clones and lacks some. The repertoire holds around 400,000 clones, with roughly 90% as singletons. The source is a woman aged 18-30 years in good health and CMV-seronegative. Sequences were obtained from PBMCs. The V and J genes are TRBV5-6 and TRBJ1-2; 8 nucleotides align to TRBD1. The CDR3 sequence: CASSRTGSNYGYTF. The CDR3 region has the DNA TGTGCCAGCAGCAGGACAGGGAGTAACTATGGCTACACCTTC. The full variable domain, completed using reference TRBV5-6 and TRBJ1-2, is DAGVTQSPTHLIKTRGQQVTLRCSPKSGHDTVSWYQQALGQGPQFIFQYYEEEERQRGNFPDRFSGHQFPNYSSELNVNALLLGDSALYLCASSRTGSNYGYTFGSGTRLTVV.